This T cell receptor (beta chain) is from a study of T cells in Graves' hyperthyroidism and ophthalmopathy (dated by TCRdb to 2018 to 2020). Background on the whole study: Peripheral blood was collected at initial diagnosis, before any treatment. A discovery cohort of approximately 97 patients, about 40 with Graves' ophthalmopathy and more than 55 with stable Graves' hyperthyroidism, was used to find distinguishing TCR V-J signatures. Whether ophthalmopathy could be predicted prospectively was tested in an independent validation cohort made up of 18 to 20 hyperthyroidism patients plus 17 patients who later progressed to ophthalmopathy. The roughly 100 discovery patients were randomly split 7:3 into training and test sets. In six Graves' hyperthyroidism patients, the study also compared T-cell repertoires from thyroid tissue with T-cell repertoires from blood. After sampling, hyperthyroidism patients received methimazole starting at 30 mg daily, and ophthalmopathy patients received high-dose intravenous methylprednisolone. The paper describes TCR Vbeta CDR3 sequencing of 120 to 150 peripheral blood samples, made up of 43 ophthalmopathy patients, over 70 hyperthyroidism patients and some 17 progressor patients.

Compared with the rest of its sample, this clonotype is medium-sized (0.01 to 0.1%). Its cognate antigen has yet to be identified. No clone much larger than this one lies a single base away; base qualities are absent. Amplification of TCR beta CDR3 regions was carried out from RNA transcripts. The first round of RT-PCR for the TCR CDR3 was performed with the HTBI primer set and the Qiagen OneStep RT-PCR kit. A second multiplex PCR round built the libraries, followed by size selection and purification. Libraries were sequenced paired-end with 100 bp reads on an Illumina HiSeq2000. In the paper's pipeline: SOAPnuke was used to process the raw data, throwing out any read that contained adapters or uncalled bases, had a mean Phred below 15, or lacked an exact constant-primer or identifier match. High-quality paired reads were merged with COPE v1.2.5, and unique nucleotide sequences were defined as clonotypes. MiTCR v1.1 was used to align clonotypes to the IMGT TRBV, TRBD and TRBJ reference segments. The analysis included only V-J combinations with a frequency above 0.0001, which together covered more than 99% of the repertoires. A TCS score was defined as the ratio between F50 (clonal expansion) and ExV (chaos), using BLOSUM62-based TCRdist between CDR3 peptides within each V-J. Welch's t-statistics and random forest reduced several hundred V-J features to about 12, which were used in a naive Bayes classifier (R e1071). Thyroid-blood repertoire similarity was quantified with the Morisita-Horn index. The public reads were reprocessed in TCRdb via fastp at Q25 and MiXCR, keeping in-frame beta chains. Merged by CDR3 protein, the rows form single entries marked with the most common genes and DNA. The V and J calls and clone size come from TCRdb's table, not from the authors' own analysis. Recorded for this sample are roughly 40,000 distinct CDR3 sequences; roughly 50% of them occurred a single time. Under 20% of the sample belongs to the ten largest clones.

Beyond this particular receptor, the publication reports: In validation, progression to ophthalmopathy was predicted by the model with about 70% sensitivity and 72.22% specificity, a median of around 6.5 months before onset. Sample size was not statistically predetermined, and investigators were not blinded to group allocation. Most expanded thyroid clonotypes (frequency above 0.001) were also detected in blood, suggesting blood repertoires may reflect thyroid immune responses. A model built on a 13 V-J signature distinguished ophthalmopathy from stable hyperthyroidism, reaching 85% to 90% sensitivity and about 81% specificity in cross-validation and 80%/75% in testing.

Per the germline V gene, SGHVS is the CDR1 and FNYEAQ is the CDR2. Trimming removed 1 base from V and 16 bases from J; the gene matches leave 5 bases unexplained. The CDR3 goes from the cysteine to the phenylalanine over 14 residues. The entry retains the CDR3 DNA only, 42 bases that are in frame from base 1. Ophthalmopathy patients had moderately to severely active disease, with a Clinical Activity Score of 3 or more, a NOSPECS grade of 4 or more, and a disease duration of less than 3 months. The study excluded patients with uncontrolled infections, other autoimmune diseases, pregnancy or lactation. Diagnoses were based on clinical symptoms, serum thyroxine and TRAb, thyroid ultrasound and orbital computed tomography. PBMCs were separated from 10 ml of fresh peripheral blood using Ficoll-Paque density gradient centrifugation. Total RNA was extracted using Trizol reagent, and RNA quality was assessed on an Agilent 2100 Bioanalyzer.

Sequenced input: blood. The V gene is TRBV7-6 and the J gene is TRBJ1-6; 12 central bases correspond to TRBD1. This TCR was recovered from a man between 40 and 49 years old with Graves' ophthalmopathy. The nucleotides read TGTGCCAGCAGCTTAGGGGACAGGGGGCCCTATCTCCACTTT. The encoded protein is CASSLGDRGPYLHF. Here the CDR3 is joined to the reference TRBV7-6 and TRBJ1-6 genes, and the full variable domain is: GAGVSQSPRYKVTKRGQDVALRCDPISGHVSLYWYRQALGQGPEFLTYFNYEAQQDKSGLPNDRFSAERPEGSISTLTIQRTEQRDSAMYRCASSLGDRGPYLHFGNGTRLTVT.